These 14 T cell receptor beta chains share one sample of origin, sequenced in a study of blood T cell repertoires in COVID-19. Assay: immunoSEQ multiplex PCR; the TCRdb copy retains only in-frame clones and omits some. The table lists some 220,000 clones, around 83% of them singletons, with more than 9% in the top ten. The specimen sequenced was peripheral blood. The receptors derive from a man aged 50 to 59 with active or convalescent COVID-19.

The chain recombines TRBV10-3 with TRBJ1-2; the D gene is possibly TRBD1 (5 bases). This CDR3 has 15 residues. Trimming cost V 2 bases and J 3 bases, with 13 bases left between them. Germline-derived CDR1 and CDR2 are ENHRY and SYGVKD. The CDR3 bases are TGTGCCATCAGTGAGATCTGGACACGCCACTATGGCTACACCTTC. Translated: CAISEIWTRHYGYTF.

The chain links TRBV19 to TRBJ2-1, with 7 nucleotides matching TRBD2. Germline V lookup: CDR1 LNHDA, CDR2 SQIVND (reference sequence). V lost 2 bases, J lost 7 bases, and 11 bases stayed unmatched. The CDR3 spans 16 residues. CDR3: CASSIRGGRTQNEQFF. The CDR3 nucleotides are TGTGCCAGTAGTATACGGGGCGGGAGAACTCAGAATGAGCAGTTCTTC.

V is TRBV11-2 and J is TRBJ2-7; D gene uncertain. V lost 3 bases to trimming and J lost 3 bases, with 9 bases between them. CDR3 length: 13 amino acids. Germline V gene sequence: CDR1 SGHAT, CDR2 FQNNGV. In DNA form, the CDR3 reads TGTGCCAGCAGCTTGACACCTTTCTACGAGCAGTACGTC. Translated, it gives CASSLTPFYEQYV.

The chain employs TRBV14 and TRBJ1-2; the match to TRBD1 covers 8 bases. J gave up 8 bases and V 3 bases, and 5 bases lay outside the gene matches. The CDR3 is made up of 13 amino acids. Germline CDR1 SGHDN, CDR2 FVKESK. The CDR3 DNA reads TGTGCCAGCAGCCAGTCCCGGGACAGGGGCTACACCTTC. Its translation is CASSQSRDRGYTF.

This chain joins TRBV29-1 and TRBJ2-7; a weak D match, TRBD2 (6 bases). The V gene's germline CDR1 is SQVTM and CDR2 ANQGSEA. The length of the CDR3 is 12 residues. Trimming took off 4 bases at V and 3 bases at J, with 10 bases between the two ends. The CDR3 loop is CSVVGGNYEQYV. CDR3 DNA: TGCAGCGTTGTTGGGGGGAACTACGAGCAGTACGTC.

This clone came up once. V usage is TRBV15 and J usage is TRBJ2-7, with D perhaps matching TRBD1 (6 bases). CDR3 length: 14 amino acids. V lost 4 bases and J 4 bases, leaving 14 bases between the germline ends. Germline CDR1 LNHNV, CDR2 YYDKDF (reference sequence). CDR3 nucleotides: TGTGCCACCAGCACCAAGGCCCAGGGGTACGAGCAGTACTTC. The encoded protein is CATSTKAQGYEQYF.

The chain couples TRBV7-9 to TRBJ2-1; 8 positions match TRBD1. The CDR3 loop spans 16 amino acids. CDR1 and CDR2 from the germline V gene are SEHNR and FQNEAQ (reference sequence). Trimming at V came to 0 bases and at J to 9 bases, leaving 10 bases not matched to a gene. CDR3 nucleotides: TGTGCCAGCAGCTTAGCGTGGCAGGGGGCCCGAATTGAGCAGTTCTTC. It specifies CASSLAWQGARIEQFF. The whole variable domain, filled in from reference TRBV7-9 and TRBJ2-1, reads DTGVSQNPRHKITKRGQNVTFRCDPISEHNRLYWYRQTLGQGPEFLTYFQNEAQLEKSRLLSDRFSAERPKGSFSTLEIQRTEQGDSAMYLCASSLAWQGARIEQFFGPGTRLTVL.

The chain is built from TRBV27 and TRBJ2-5, with D hard to call. Germline V gene lookup returns CDR1 MNHEY and CDR2 SMNVEV (reference sequence). The CDR3 has 15 residues. The V gene lost 0 bases and the J gene lost 1 base, with 9 bases spanning the gap. CDR3 protein: CASSLSWQFQETQYF. CDR3 nucleotides: TGTGCCAGCAGTTTATCGTGGCAGTTCCAAGAGACCCAGTACTTC.

The CDR3 protein is CATGRGGGGYNEQFF. The CDR3 coding sequence is TGTGCCACGGGACGAGGCGGGGGCGGCTACAATGAGCAGTTCTTC. This rearrangement joins TRBV24-1 to TRBJ2-1; possibly TRBD2 for D (7 bases). CDR3 length: 15 residues. Germline CDR1 KGHDR, CDR2 SFDVKD. V was trimmed by 10 bases and J by 3 bases, leaving 18 bases between them.

V usage is TRBV16 and J usage is TRBJ2-7; D is possibly TRBD2 (6 bases). V was clipped by 0 bases and J by 6 bases, with 9 bases between them. The CDR3 loop spans 13 amino acids. Germline CDR1 KGHSY, CDR2 FQNENV. The chain's CDR3 is CASSQSRRGEQYF. The CDR3 DNA follows: TGTGCCAGCAGCCAATCACGGAGGGGCGAGCAGTACTTC.

This clone was detected only once. The chain is built from TRBV9 and TRBJ2-1, with 8 bases identical to TRBD2. The CDR3 spans 14 residues. Germline V CDR1 and CDR2: SGDLS, YYNGEE. V lost 4 bases and J lost 6; bases outside the gene matches: 6. DNA for the CDR3: TGTGCCAGCAGCCCCGGGACTAGTGGCAATGAGCAGTTCTTC. It translates to CASSPGTSGNEQFF.

This clone was seen only once. The chain joins TRBV21-1 to TRBJ2-5; the D call TRBD2 from the table was never checked on the DNA. TRBV21-1 is marked as a pseudogene. The CDR3 is 18 amino acids. The CDR3 loop reads CASSKTSGAPSGQETQYF. The CDR3 DNA reads as TGTGCCAGCAGCAAGACTAGCGGGGCCCCTTCGGGGCAAGAGACCCAGTACTTC.

This clone showed up just once. CDR3 bases: TGTGCCAGCAGCTCCACTAGCGGGGGATACACAGATACGCAGTATTTT. Its protein product is CASSSTSGGYTDTQYF. The rearrangement links TRBV7-9 to TRBJ2-3; TRBD2 matches at 11 bases. This CDR3 contains 16 residues. Germline V CDR1 and CDR2: SEHNR, FQNEAQ (reference sequence). The J segment lost 2 bases and the V segment lost 4 bases, leaving 5 bases of the junction unmatched.

This chain links TRBV18 with TRBJ1-2; TRBD1 matches 8 bases. After removal of 4 bases from V and 8 bases from J, the junction contained 12 bases not matched to a gene. In germline, CDR1 is KGHSH, CDR2 LQKENI. This CDR3 contains 15 residues. The CDR3 sequence: CASSQFGQGQGGYTF. DNA of the CDR3: TGTGCCAGCTCACAGTTCGGACAGGGCCAGGGAGGCTACACCTTC.